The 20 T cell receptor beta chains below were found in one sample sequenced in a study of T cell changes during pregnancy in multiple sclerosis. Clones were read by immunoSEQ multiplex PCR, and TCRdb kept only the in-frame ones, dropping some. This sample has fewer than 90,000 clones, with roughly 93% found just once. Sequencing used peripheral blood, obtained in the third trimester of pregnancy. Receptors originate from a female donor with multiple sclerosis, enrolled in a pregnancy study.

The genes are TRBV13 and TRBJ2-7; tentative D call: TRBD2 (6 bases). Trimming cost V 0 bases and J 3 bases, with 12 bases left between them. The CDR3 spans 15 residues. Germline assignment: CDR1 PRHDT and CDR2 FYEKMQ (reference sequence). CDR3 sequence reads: CASSLGRASVYEQYF. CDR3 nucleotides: TGTGCCAGCAGCTTAGGTAGGGCTAGCGTCTACGAGCAGTACTTC.

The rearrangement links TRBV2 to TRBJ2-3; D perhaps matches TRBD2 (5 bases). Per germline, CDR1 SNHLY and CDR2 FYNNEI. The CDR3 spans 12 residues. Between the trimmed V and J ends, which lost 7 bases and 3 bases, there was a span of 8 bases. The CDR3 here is CASTGMTDTQYF. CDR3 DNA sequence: TGTGCCAGCACCGGGATGACAGATACGCAGTATTTT.

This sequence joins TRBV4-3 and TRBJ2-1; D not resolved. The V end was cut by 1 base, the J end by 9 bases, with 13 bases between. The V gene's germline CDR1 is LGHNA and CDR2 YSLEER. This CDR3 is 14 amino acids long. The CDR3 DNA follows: TGCGCCAGCAGCCAAGTAGTCACTATAGGTGAGCAGTTCTTC. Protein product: CASSQVVTIGEQFF.

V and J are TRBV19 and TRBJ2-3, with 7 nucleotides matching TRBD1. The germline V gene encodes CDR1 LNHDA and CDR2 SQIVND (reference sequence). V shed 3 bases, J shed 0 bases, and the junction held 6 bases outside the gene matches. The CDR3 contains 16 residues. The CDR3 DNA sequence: TGTGCCAGTAGTATCGGGACAGCAACTAGCACAGATACGCAGTATTTT. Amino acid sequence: CASSIGTATSTDTQYF.

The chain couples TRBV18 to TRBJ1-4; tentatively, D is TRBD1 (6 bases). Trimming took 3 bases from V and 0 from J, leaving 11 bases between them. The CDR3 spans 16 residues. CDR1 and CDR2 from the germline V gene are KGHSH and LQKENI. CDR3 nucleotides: TGTGCCAGCTCACCCCGGACAGCCACAACTAATGAAAAACTGTTTTTT. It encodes CASSPRTATTNEKLFF.

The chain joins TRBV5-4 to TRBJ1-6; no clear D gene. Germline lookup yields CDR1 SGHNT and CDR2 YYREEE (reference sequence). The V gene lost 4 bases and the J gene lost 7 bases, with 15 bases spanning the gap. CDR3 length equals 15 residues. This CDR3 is CASSTKGRGNSPLHF. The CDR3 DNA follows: TGTGCCAGCAGCACCAAAGGCAGAGGGAATTCACCCCTCCACTTT.

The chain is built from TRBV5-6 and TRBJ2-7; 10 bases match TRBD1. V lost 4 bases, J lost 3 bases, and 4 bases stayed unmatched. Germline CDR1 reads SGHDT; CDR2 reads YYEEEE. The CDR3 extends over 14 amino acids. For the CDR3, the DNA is TGTGCCAGCAGCCCTGGACAGGGGGGCTACGAGCAGTACTTC. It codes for CASSPGQGGYEQYF.

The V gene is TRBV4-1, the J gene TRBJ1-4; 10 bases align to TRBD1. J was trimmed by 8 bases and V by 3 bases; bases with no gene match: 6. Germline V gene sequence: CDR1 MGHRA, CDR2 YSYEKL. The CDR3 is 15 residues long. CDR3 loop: CASSHPGTGEEKLFF. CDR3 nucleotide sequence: TGCGCCAGCAGCCACCCCGGGACAGGGGAAGAAAAACTGTTTTTT.

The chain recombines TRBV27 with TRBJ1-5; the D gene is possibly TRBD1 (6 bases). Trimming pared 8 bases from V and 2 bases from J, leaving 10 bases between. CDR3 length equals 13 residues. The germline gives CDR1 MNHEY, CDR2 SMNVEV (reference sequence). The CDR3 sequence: CASAGAGNQPQHF. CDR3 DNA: TGTGCCAGCGCGGGGGCAGGCAATCAGCCCCAGCATTTT.

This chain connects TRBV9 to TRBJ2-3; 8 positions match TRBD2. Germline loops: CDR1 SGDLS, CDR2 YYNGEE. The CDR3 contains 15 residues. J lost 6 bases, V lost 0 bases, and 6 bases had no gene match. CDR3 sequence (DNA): TGTGCCAGCAGCGTAGAGGGGACTAGGACCGATACGCAGTATTTT. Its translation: CASSVEGTRTDTQYF.

CDR3 sequence: CASSNDPGGSNQPQHF. CDR3 in DNA: TGCGCCAGCAGCAACGATCCAGGGGGAAGCAATCAGCCCCAGCATTTT. The chain links TRBV4-3 to TRBJ1-5; 7 nucleotides align to TRBD1. With V trimmed by 5 bases and J by 1 base, 8 bases remained unmatched. The CDR3 contains 16 residues. The germline V gene has CDR1 LGHNA and CDR2 YSLEER.

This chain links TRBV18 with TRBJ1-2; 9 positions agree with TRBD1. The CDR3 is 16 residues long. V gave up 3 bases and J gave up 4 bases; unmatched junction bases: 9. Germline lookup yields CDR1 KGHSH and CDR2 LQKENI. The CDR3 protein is CASSPGQGTISYGYTF. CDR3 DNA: TGTGCCAGCTCACCTGGACAGGGGACAATTTCCTATGGCTACACCTTC. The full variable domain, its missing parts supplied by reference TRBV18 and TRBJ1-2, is NAGVMQNPRHLVRRRGQEARLRCSPMKGHSHVYWYRQLPEEGLKFMVYLQKENIIDESGMPKERFSAEFPKEGPSILRIQQVVRGDSAAYFCASSPGQGTISYGYTFGSGTRLTVV.

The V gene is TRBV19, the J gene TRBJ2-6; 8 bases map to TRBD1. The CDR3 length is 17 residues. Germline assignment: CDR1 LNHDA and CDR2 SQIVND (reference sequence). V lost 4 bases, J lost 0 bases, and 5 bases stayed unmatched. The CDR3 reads CASSTTGVLSGANVLTF. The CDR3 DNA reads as TGTGCCAGTAGTACGACAGGGGTACTCTCTGGGGCCAACGTCCTGACTTTC.

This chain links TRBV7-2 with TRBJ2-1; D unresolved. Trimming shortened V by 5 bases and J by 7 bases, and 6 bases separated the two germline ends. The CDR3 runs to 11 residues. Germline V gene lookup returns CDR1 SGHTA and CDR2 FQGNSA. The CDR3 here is CASSPSNEQFF. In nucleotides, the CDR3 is TGTGCCAGCAGCCCCAGTAATGAGCAGTTCTTC. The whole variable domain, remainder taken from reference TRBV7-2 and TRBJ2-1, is GAGVSQSPSNKVTEKGKDVELRCDPISGHTALYWYRQSLGQGLEFLIYFQGNSAPDKSGLPSDRFSAERTGGSVSTLTIQRTQQEDSAVYLCASSPSNEQFFGPGTRLTVL.

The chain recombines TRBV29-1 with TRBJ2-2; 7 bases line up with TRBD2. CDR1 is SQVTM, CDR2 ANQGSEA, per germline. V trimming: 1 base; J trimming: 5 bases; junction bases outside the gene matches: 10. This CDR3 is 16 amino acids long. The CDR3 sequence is CSVEVGGGEWTGELFF. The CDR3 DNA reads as TGCAGCGTTGAAGTTGGCGGGGGAGAATGGACCGGGGAGCTGTTTTTT.

The CDR3 DNA reads as TGTGCCAGCGGACAGTCCACTAATGAAAAACTGTTTTTT. It codes for CASGQSTNEKLFF. V gene TRBV7-9 combines with J gene TRBJ1-4; D may be TRBD1 (6 bases). V was pared by 8 bases and J by 2 bases, with 9 bases between. Per the germline V gene, CDR1 is SEHNR and CDR2 is FQNEAQ (reference sequence). The CDR3 is made up of 13 amino acids.

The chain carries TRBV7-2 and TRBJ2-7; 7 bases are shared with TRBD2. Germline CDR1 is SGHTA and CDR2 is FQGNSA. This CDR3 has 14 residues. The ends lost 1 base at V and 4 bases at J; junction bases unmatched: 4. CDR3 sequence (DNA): TGTGCCAGCAGCTTAGGCGGCGGGGGATACGAGCAGTACTTC. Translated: CASSLGGGGYEQYF.

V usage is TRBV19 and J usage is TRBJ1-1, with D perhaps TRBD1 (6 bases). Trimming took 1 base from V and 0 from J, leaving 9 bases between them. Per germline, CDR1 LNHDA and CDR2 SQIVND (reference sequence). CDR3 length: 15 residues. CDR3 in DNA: TGTGCCAGTAGTATAGGCAAGGGGGTGAACACTGAAGCTTTCTTT. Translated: CASSIGKGVNTEAFF. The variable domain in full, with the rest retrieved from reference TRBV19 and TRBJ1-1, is DGGITQSPKYLFRKEGQNVTLSCEQNLNHDAMYWYRQDPGQGLRLIYYSQIVNDFQKGDIAEGYSVSREKKESFPLTVTSAQKNPTAFYLCASSIGKGVNTEAFFGQGTRLTVV.

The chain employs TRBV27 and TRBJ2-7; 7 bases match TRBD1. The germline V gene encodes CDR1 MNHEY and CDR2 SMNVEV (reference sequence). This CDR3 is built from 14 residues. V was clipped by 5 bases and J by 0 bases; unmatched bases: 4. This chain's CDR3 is CASSTGQTSYEQYF. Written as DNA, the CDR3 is TGTGCCAGCAGTACGGGACAGACCTCCTACGAGCAGTACTTC.

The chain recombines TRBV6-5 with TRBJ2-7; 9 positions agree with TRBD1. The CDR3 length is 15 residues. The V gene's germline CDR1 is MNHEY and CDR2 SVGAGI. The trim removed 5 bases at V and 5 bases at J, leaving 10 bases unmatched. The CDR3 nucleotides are TGTGCCAGCAGTGCGCCCGGGACAGGGAAGGACGAGCAGTACTTC. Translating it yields CASSAPGTGKDEQYF.